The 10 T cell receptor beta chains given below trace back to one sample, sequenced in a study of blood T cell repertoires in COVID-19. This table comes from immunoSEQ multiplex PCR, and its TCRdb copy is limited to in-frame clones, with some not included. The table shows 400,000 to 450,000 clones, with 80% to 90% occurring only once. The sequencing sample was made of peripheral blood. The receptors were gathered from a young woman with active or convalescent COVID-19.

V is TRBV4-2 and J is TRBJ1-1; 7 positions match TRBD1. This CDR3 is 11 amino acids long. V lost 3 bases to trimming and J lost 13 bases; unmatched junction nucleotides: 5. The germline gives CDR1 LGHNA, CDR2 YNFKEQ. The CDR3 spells CASSQTGRDFF. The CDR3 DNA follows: TGTGCCAGCAGCCAGACAGGGCGGGATTTCTTT.

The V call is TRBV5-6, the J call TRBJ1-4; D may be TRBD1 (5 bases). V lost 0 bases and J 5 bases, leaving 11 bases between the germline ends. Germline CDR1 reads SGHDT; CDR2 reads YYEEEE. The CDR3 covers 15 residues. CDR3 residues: CASSLAQTVNEKLFF. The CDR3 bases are TGTGCCAGCAGCTTGGCCCAGACAGTAAATGAAAAACTGTTTTTT.

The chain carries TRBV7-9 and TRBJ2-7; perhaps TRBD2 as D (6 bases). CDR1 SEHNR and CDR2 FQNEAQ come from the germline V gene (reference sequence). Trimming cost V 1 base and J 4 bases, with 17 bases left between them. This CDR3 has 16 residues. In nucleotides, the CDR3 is TGTGCCAGCAGCTTAGAGTGTATCGGGAGTGGGTACGAGCAGTACTTC. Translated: CASSLECIGSGYEQYF.

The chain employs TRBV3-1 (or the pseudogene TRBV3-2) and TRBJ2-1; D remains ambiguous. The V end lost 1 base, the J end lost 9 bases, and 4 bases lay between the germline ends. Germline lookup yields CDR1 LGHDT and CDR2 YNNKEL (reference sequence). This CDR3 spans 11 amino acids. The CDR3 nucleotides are TGTGCCAGCAGCCAAGCTGTTGAGCAGTTCTTC. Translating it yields CASSQAVEQFF.

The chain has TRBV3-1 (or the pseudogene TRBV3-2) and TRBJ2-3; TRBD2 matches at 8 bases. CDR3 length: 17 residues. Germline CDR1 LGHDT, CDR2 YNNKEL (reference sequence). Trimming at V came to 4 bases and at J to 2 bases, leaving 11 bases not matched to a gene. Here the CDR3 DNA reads TGTGCCAGCAGCCCCACCGGACGGGGGGGATACACAGATACGCAGTATTTT. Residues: CASSPTGRGGYTDTQYF.

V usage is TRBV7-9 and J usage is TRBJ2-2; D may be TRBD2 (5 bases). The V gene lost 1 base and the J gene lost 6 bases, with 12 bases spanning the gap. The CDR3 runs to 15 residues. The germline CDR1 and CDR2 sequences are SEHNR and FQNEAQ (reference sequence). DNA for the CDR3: TGTGCCAGCAGCTTAGGCCAGCGGAGGCCCGGGGAGCTGTTTTTT. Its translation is CASSLGQRRPGELFF.

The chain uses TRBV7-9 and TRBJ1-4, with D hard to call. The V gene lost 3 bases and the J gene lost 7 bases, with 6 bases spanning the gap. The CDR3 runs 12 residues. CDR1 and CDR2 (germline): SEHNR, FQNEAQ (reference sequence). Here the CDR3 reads CASSFGGEKLFF. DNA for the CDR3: TGTGCCAGCAGCTTCGGCGGTGAAAAACTGTTTTTT.

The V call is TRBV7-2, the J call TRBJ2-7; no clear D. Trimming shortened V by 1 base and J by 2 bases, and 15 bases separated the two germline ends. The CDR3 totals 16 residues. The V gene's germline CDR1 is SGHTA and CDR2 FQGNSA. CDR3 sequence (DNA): TGTGCCAGCAGCTTAGGGAACCAACCGCGGCCCTACGAGCAGTACTTC. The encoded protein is CASSLGNQPRPYEQYF.

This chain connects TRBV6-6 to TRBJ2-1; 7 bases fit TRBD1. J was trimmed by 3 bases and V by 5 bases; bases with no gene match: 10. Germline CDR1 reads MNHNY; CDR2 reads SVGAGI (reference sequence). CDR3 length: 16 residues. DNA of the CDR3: TGTGCCAGCAGTCCGGAGACAGGGTCGGGCTACAATGAGCAGTTCTTC. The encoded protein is CASSPETGSGYNEQFF.

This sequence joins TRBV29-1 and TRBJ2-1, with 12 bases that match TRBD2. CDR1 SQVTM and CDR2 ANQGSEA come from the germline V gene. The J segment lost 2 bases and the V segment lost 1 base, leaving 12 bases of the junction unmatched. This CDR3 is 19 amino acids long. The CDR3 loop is CSVEVWELAGGSPYNEQFF. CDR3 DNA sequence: TGCAGCGTTGAAGTGTGGGAACTAGCGGGGGGCAGTCCCTACAATGAGCAGTTCTTC.